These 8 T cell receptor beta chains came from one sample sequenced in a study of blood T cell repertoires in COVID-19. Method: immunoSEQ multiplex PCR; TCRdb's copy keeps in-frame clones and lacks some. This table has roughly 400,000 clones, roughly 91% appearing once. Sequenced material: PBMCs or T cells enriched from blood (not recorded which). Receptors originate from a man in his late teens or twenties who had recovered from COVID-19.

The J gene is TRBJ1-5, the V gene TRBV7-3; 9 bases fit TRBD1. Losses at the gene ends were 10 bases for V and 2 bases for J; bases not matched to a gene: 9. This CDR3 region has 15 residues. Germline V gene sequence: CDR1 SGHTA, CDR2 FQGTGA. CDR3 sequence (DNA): TGTGCCACCGAAAACAGGGGGCGGTGCAATCAGCCCCAGCATTTT. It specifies CATENRGRCNQPQHF.

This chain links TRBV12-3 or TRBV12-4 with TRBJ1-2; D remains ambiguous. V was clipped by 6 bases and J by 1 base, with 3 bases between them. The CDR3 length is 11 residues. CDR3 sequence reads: CASSINYGYTF. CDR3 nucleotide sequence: TGTGCCAGCAGCATTAACTATGGCTACACCTTC.

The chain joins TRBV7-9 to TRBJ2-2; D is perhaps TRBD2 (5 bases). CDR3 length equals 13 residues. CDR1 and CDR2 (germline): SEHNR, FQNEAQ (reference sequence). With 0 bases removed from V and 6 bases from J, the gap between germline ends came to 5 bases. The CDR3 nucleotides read TGTGCCAGCAGCTTAGCTAGCGCCGGGGAGCTGTTTTTT. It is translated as CASSLASAGELFF.

In nucleotides, the CDR3 is TGTGCCACCAGCACGGGGGACAGGGGGCGATCTAACTATGGCTACACCTTC. It codes for CATSTGDRGRSNYGYTF. This chain joins TRBV15 and TRBJ1-2; 12 bases are a match to TRBD1. Unmatched junction bases numbered 6, after V lost 4 bases and J lost 0 bases. The CDR3 is 17 amino acids. The germline V gene encodes CDR1 LNHNV and CDR2 YYDKDF (reference sequence).

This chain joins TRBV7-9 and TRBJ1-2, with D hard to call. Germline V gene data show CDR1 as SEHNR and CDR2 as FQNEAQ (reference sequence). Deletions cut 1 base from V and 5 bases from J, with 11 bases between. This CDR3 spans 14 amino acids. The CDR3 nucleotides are TGTGCCAGCAGCTTAGACACCGTACTATATGGCTACACCTTC. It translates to CASSLDTVLYGYTF.

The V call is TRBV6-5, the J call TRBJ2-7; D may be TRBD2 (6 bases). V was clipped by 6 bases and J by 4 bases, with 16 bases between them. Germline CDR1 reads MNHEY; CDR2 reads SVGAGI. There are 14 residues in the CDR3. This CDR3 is CASRKAGGNYEQYF. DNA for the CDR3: TGTGCCAGCAGGAAGGCCGGGGGAAATTACGAGCAGTACTTC.

The CDR3 bases are TGTGCCAGCTCAGTAGCGGGGGCCAGCTCCTACAATGAGCAGTTCTTC. It specifies CASSVAGASSYNEQFF. The gene calls are TRBV18 and TRBJ2-1, with 9 positions matching TRBD2. Germline assignment: CDR1 KGHSH and CDR2 LQKENI. Unmatched junction bases numbered 5, after V lost 5 bases and J lost 0 bases. The CDR3 runs to 16 residues.

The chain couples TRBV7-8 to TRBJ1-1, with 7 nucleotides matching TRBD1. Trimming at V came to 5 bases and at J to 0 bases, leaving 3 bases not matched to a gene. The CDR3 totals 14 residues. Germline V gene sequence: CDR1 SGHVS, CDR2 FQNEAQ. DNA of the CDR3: TGTGCCAGCAGCCCGACAGGGATGAACACTGAAGCTTTCTTT. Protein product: CASSPTGMNTEAFF.